Listed below are T cell receptor beta chains from one sample, sequenced in a study of T cells in Graves' hyperthyroidism and ophthalmopathy. One entry per CDR3 protein, called by TCRdb with MiXCR from the multiplex PCR reads. This sample has 490,000 or so distinct CDR3 sequences, with approximately 48% found just once. Sample: peripheral blood or thyroid tissue (not recorded which). All receptors derive from an adult woman with Graves' disease, either hyperthyroidism or ophthalmopathy (not recorded which). Both conserved end residues are trimmed from each CDR3. Fields, in order: clone size, J gene, V gene, CDR3 protein. For some rows the clone size is stated as once, few or many, or as a class when expanded; others skip it.

- | TRBJ1-6 | TRBV7-8 | ASSLGPLGQAQSPLH
many | TRBJ1-1 | TRBV10-1 | ASSASGRMNTEAF
few | TRBJ2-7 | TRBV20-1 | SASSLAGGQYEQY
many | TRBJ1-6 | TRBV9 | ASSARTGYNSPLH
many | TRBJ1-5 | TRBV10-2 | ASTPTINQPQH
few | TRBJ1-2 | TRBV4-3 | ASSQDPSTWGGYT
once | TRBJ2-5 | TRBV7-9 | ASSSPVRGQTQY
- | TRBJ2-5 | TRBV7-3 | ASSLGAGLTQETQY
- | TRBJ1-1 | TRBV30 | AWKGGPRLEAF
- | TRBJ2-5 | TRBV7-6 | ASSAPWGETQY
- | TRBJ2-2 | TRBV6-1 | ASSDGQGEAKLF
many | TRBJ1-1 | TRBV10-3 | AISEAGADTKAF
- | TRBJ1-1 | TRBV29-1 | SVDLGPANTEAF
few | TRBJ1-6 | TRBV15 | ATSRDQARRDSPLH
many | TRBJ2-5 | TRBV14 | ASSHLAGGQETQY
- | TRBJ1-2 | TRBV19 | ASSSPSDSYGYT
many | TRBJ1-1 | TRBV12-3/TRBV12-4 | ASSTRASTEAF
- | TRBJ1-2 | TRBV20-1 | SASGLNYGYT
once | TRBJ1-1 | TRBV5-1 | ASSRGPSNTEAF
- | TRBJ1-6 | TRBV3-1 | ASSRGTDGASPLH
many | TRBJ1-5 | TRBV20-1 | SAKGDRGEGPYQPQH
- | TRBJ2-3 | TRBV6-6 | ASRGRASSTDTQY
many | TRBJ2-7 | TRBV20-1 | SAISGTGYHEQY
- | TRBJ2-3 | TRBV10-3 | AAAGGGVTDTQY
few | TRBJ1-1 | TRBV10-3 | AISARALTEAF
many | TRBJ2-6 | TRBV25-1 | ASSEDGTISGANVLT
many | TRBJ2-2 | TRBV10-2 | ASSGQYTGELF
- | TRBJ1-5 | TRBV10-3 | ASSTTGMTQPQH
many | TRBJ1-1 | TRBV3-1 | ASTMGEDRVTEAF
- | TRBJ2-5 | TRBV20-1 | SAPQGGYGSGGRPWETQY
many | TRBJ2-7 | TRBV29-1 | SVDLATGGRYEQY
many | TRBJ2-7 | TRBV7-9 | ASRQTSGRARDEQY
- | TRBJ1-2 | TRBV10-3 | AIRAARDRYNYGYT
few | TRBJ2-6 | TRBV29-1 | SAFSGANVLT
many | TRBJ2-5 | TRBV7-9 | ASSRRASADFGRVETQY
- | TRBJ1-5 | TRBV7-2 | ASSFRAPNQPQH
once | TRBJ2-5 | TRBV7-9 | ASSLSGGGDVTQY
many | TRBJ1-3 | TRBV5-1 | ASATGTARSGNTIY
few | TRBJ1-1 | TRBV19 | ATLARGGRAEAF
- | TRBJ2-5 | TRBV12-3/TRBV12-4 | ATSASNQETQY
many | TRBJ1-2 | TRBV24-1 | ATSGREGGYT
- | TRBJ2-5 | TRBV10-3 | ATSGTEGMMETQY
- | TRBJ1-4 | TRBV6-6 | ASRGDTNEKLF
- | TRBJ1-4 | TRBV7-9 | ASSLGGTVNEKLF
- | TRBJ1-5 | TRBV9 | ASSVAPGGYNQPQH
- | TRBJ1-2 | TRBV7-9 | ASSSFGTNYGYT
- | TRBJ2-5 | TRBV19 | ASSMSGASETQY
few | TRBJ2-7 | TRBV29-1 | SVRQGAYEQY
- | TRBJ1-2 | TRBV7-9 | ASSLDRSRDGYT
few | TRBJ1-1 | TRBV29-1 | SVETVPTEAF
many | TRBJ1-4 | TRBV25-1 | ASPPGTGDEKLF
- | TRBJ1-5 | TRBV19 | ASSHATVVGNQPQH
- | TRBJ2-7 | TRBV28 | ASSSGLAHEQY
once | TRBJ1-5 | TRBV20-1 | SAITGRDQPQH
- | TRBJ1-5 | TRBV29-1 | SQDEGPYQPQH